These 5 T cell receptor beta chains were sequenced from one sample in a study of blood T cell repertoires in COVID-19. TCRdb's table, derived via immunoSEQ multiplex PCR, lists solely in-frame clones and lacks some. The table lists around 42,000 clones, around 89% of them singletons. Material for sequencing was peripheral blood. Receptors originate from a man aged 45-65 years with active COVID-19.

The chain has TRBV24-1 and TRBJ2-5; a weak D match, TRBD1 (5 bases). CDR3 size: 14 residues. Germline V gives CDR1 KGHDR, CDR2 SFDVKD. V gave up 9 bases and J gave up 1 base, with 14 bases separating them. The DNA for the CDR3 is TGTGCCACCGCGCAAGGGGCAGGCCAAGAGACCCAGTACTTC. Residues: CATAQGAGQETQYF.

The rearrangement joins TRBV7-8 to TRBJ2-6; no clear D gene. Germline values: CDR1 SGHVS, CDR2 FQNEAQ. The CDR3 spans 17 residues. Deletions cut 5 bases from V and 0 bases from J, with 14 bases between. CDR3 sequence reads: CASSIELSPSGANVLTF. CDR3 DNA sequence: TGTGCCAGCAGCATTGAACTTTCCCCCTCTGGGGCCAACGTCCTGACTTTC.

The CDR3 reads CASSHKSRASDTQYF. Here the CDR3 DNA reads TGTGCCAGCAGCCACAAATCCAGGGCCTCAGATACGCAGTATTTT. The chain combines TRBV6-6 with TRBJ2-3; maybe TRBD1 (5 bases). Deletions cut 6 bases from V and 4 bases from J, with 17 bases between. This CDR3 comprises 15 residues. CDR1 MNHNY and CDR2 SVGAGI come from the germline V gene (reference sequence).

The J gene is TRBJ2-7, the V gene TRBV9, with 11 bases fitting TRBD2. This CDR3 region has 13 residues. The junction had 2 bases not matched to a gene; V was cut back by 8 bases and J by 1 base. Germline CDR1 is SGDLS and CDR2 is YYNGEE. The CDR3 spells CASGTSGSYEQYF. The DNA for the CDR3 is TGTGCCAGTGGGACTAGCGGTTCCTACGAGCAGTACTTC.

J is TRBJ2-2 and V is TRBV19; 8 nucleotides align to TRBD2. Germline CDR1 LNHDA, CDR2 SQIVND (reference sequence). V lost 6 bases and J lost 4; bases outside the gene matches: 1. The CDR3 runs 13 residues. The CDR3 coding sequence is TGTGCCAGTAGGGCGGGGGGCACCGGGGAGCTGTTTTTT. Protein: CASRAGGTGELFF. Complete variable domain (other parts from reference TRBV19 and TRBJ2-2): DGGITQSPKYLFRKEGQNVTLSCEQNLNHDAMYWYRQDPGQGLRLIYYSQIVNDFQKGDIAEGYSVSREKKESFPLTVTSAQKNPTAFYLCASRAGGTGELFFGEGSRLTVL.